The clone carrying this TCR beta chain was seen only a few times. This sample is part of a study of blood T cells in healthy people across ages. Through a sample-barcoded 5' primer and a J-beta primer mix, a second PCR was run for 7 to 11 cycles. TCRdb reprocessed the 5' RACE reads with MiXCR, giving one entry per CDR3 protein. Of around 1.5 million distinct CDR3 sequences listed, roughly 59% are singletons. This TCR was recovered from a man younger than 35 in good health. Sequenced input: blood.

Written as DNA, the CDR3 is TGCGCCAGCAGCCAAGAGAGGGGGTCCGAGCAGTACTTC. The encoded protein is CASSQERGSEQYF. This chain connects TRBV4-1 to TRBJ2-7, with D possibly TRBD1 on 6 matching bases. Germline CDR1 and CDR2: MGHRA and YSYEKL. The CDR3 contains 13 residues. V gave up 0 bases and J gave up 6 bases, with 9 bases separating them.